Shown below are 9 T cell receptor beta chains from a single sample sequenced in a study of T-cell memory formation after mild COVID-19 listed by TCRdb under 2021. The library relied on 5' RACE. Data came from an Illumina NovaSeq 6000. TCRdb itself trimmed the public reads at Q25 with fastp, ran MiXCR and retained productive beta chains. Under each unique CDR3 protein, matching rows form one entry showing the most common genes and DNA. The sample table shows 30,000 to 45,000 distinct CDR3 sequences, and approximately 10% are seen once. The ten biggest clones cover roughly 29% of the sample. The specimen was PBMCs or a T cell subset sorted from them (not recorded which). These receptors were collected from a man between 18 and 35 years old who had mild COVID-19 (a few samples of this study predate the infection). The sample titles of this study are shuffled in the database, so cell type and time point are left out; the donor was told from shared clones.

This clonotype was detected many times. The chain links TRBV7-9 to TRBJ1-6, with 9 bases aligning to TRBD1. Germline CDR1 SEHNR, CDR2 FQNEAQ (reference sequence). Losses at the gene ends were 1 base for V and 6 bases for J; bases not matched to a gene: 1. The CDR3 covers 15 residues. The CDR3 loop reads CASSLVTGGNSPLHF. The DNA for the CDR3 is TGTGCCAGCAGCTTAGTGACAGGGGGTAATTCACCCCTCCACTTT.

At least ten counts were recorded for this clonotype. The rearrangement uses TRBV20-1 and TRBJ1-1; no reliable D call. The CDR3 consists of 14 residues. V was shortened by 8 bases and J by 0 bases, with 16 bases between the two germline ends. Germline CDR1 is DFQATT and CDR2 is SNEGSKA (reference sequence). CDR3 protein: CSPLSGVMNTEAFF. The CDR3 nucleotides are TGCAGTCCCCTAAGTGGGGTAATGAACACTGAAGCTTTCTTT.

A few counts support this clonotype. This rearrangement joins TRBV7-8 to TRBJ2-7; possible D gene TRBD1, 5 bases. The CDR3 is made up of 13 amino acids. Germline V gene data show CDR1 as SGHVS and CDR2 as FQNEAQ. V gave up 5 bases and J gave up 6 bases, with 14 bases separating them. For the CDR3, the DNA is TGTGCCAGCAGCGCCAACCCAGGGCTCGAGCAGTACTTC. Its protein product is CASSANPGLEQYF. Together with reference TRBV7-8 and TRBJ2-7, the CDR3 gives the full variable domain: GAGVSQSPRYKVAKRGQDVALRCDPISGHVSLFWYQQALGQGPEFLTYFQNEAQLDKSGLPSDRFFAERPEGSVSTLKIQRTQQEDSAVYLCASSANPGLEQYFGPGTRLTVT.

Ten or more counts support this clonotype. The V and J genes are TRBV20-1 and TRBJ2-3, with TRBD1 identical over 12 bases. The CDR3 runs 14 residues. J gave up 3 bases and V 6 bases, and 4 bases lay outside the gene matches. Germline V CDR1 and CDR2: DFQATT, SNEGSKA (reference sequence). As DNA, the CDR3 is TGCAGTGCCGGGACAGGGGGCTGGACAGATACGCAGTATTTT. Amino acids: CSAGTGGWTDTQYF.

This clonotype appeared many times. V usage is TRBV4-2 and J usage is TRBJ1-5; D unclear. Germline V lookup: CDR1 LGHNA, CDR2 YNFKEQ. CDR3 length: 14 residues. V was shortened by 0 bases and J by 2 bases, with 5 bases between the two germline ends. CDR3 sequence (DNA): TGTGCCAGCAGCCAAGACGGGGGCAATCAGCCCCAGCATTTT. This codes for CASSQDGGNQPQHF.

There are many counts of this clonotype. The chain combines TRBV20-1 with TRBJ1-1, with D tentatively TRBD1 (5 bases). This CDR3 comprises 13 residues. Germline assignment: CDR1 DFQATT and CDR2 SNEGSKA (reference sequence). The CDR3: CGTQTDLNTEAFF. CDR3 in DNA: TGCGGAACACAGACAGACCTGAACACTGAAGCTTTCTTT.

Many counts were recorded for this clonotype. The chain uses TRBV6-5 and TRBJ2-7; 8 bases match TRBD1. The ends lost 4 bases at V and 6 bases at J; junction bases unmatched: 11. Germline V lookup: CDR1 MNHEY, CDR2 SVGAGI. The CDR3 has 15 residues. The CDR3 nucleotides read TGTGCCAGCAGTTTCCGAGCTACAGGGGGTGGCGAGCAGTACGTC. It codes for CASSFRATGGGEQYV.

This clonotype was seen many times. This chain links TRBV14 with TRBJ2-1; maybe TRBD1 (6 bases). V was trimmed by 4 bases and J by 0 bases, leaving 10 bases between them. The CDR3 loop spans 15 amino acids. CDR1 and CDR2 (germline): SGHDN, FVKESK. This CDR3 is CASSLRGSSYNEQFF. CDR3 DNA sequence: TGTGCCAGCAGCCTTAGGGGGAGCTCCTACAATGAGCAGTTCTTC. Full variable domain (rest looked up from reference TRBV14 and TRBJ2-1): EAGVTQFPSHSVIEKGQTVTLRCDPISGHDNLYWYRRVMGKEIKFLLHFVKESKQDESGMPNNRFLAERTGGTYSTLKVQPAELEDSGVYFCASSLRGSSYNEQFFGPGTRLTVL.

In this sample, this clonotype turned up many times. J is TRBJ2-2 and V is TRBV7-6; TRBD2 might be the D (5 bases). V was trimmed by 4 bases and J by 2 bases, leaving 11 bases between them. The germline V gene has CDR1 SGHVS and CDR2 FNYEAQ. The CDR3 runs 15 residues. The DNA of the CDR3 is TGTGCCAGCAGCTCCGGACTGTTAAACACCGGGGAGCTGTTTTTT. Translated, it gives CASSSGLLNTGELFF.